The 30 T cell receptor beta chains below were found in one sample sequenced in a study of spatial heterogeneity in lung cancer. Indicated time point: sample taken at primary tumor resection. TCRdb re-analysed the 5' RACE reads in MiXCR, keeping a single row per CDR3 protein. Found here are 350 to 450 distinct CDR3 sequences, about 16% of them singletons; the top ten hold over 15%. The sequencing used normal lung tissue next to the tumor, collected at surgery. These receptor sequences come from a male donor with early-stage non-small cell lung cancer.

This clonotype was seen a few times. As an off-target read in a library built for alpha chains, this beta chain has a frequency of little significance. This rearrangement joins TRBV6-1 to TRBJ2-4; D remains unclear. The germline V and J ends were trimmed by 2 bases and 0 bases, with 17 bases remaining between them. The V gene's germline CDR1 is MNHNS and CDR2 SASEGT. CDR3 length: 18 residues. The CDR3 DNA is TGTGCCAGCAGTGAATATACACACCAGGAATTAGCCAAAAACATTCAGTACTTC. This gives the protein CASSEYTHQELAKNIQYF.

As for this clonotype: This beta chain is an unintended read in a library built for alpha chains; its size means little. The chain carries TRBV23-1 and TRBJ2-3, with 8 bases matching TRBD2. TRBV23-1 is marked as an open reading frame, function uncertain. This CDR3 comprises 17 residues. The trim removed 4 bases at V and 4 bases at J, leaving 13 bases unmatched. In DNA, the CDR3 is TGCGCCAGCAGTCTTATCCCCGAAGCGGGAGTTGCAGATACGCAGTATTTT. Protein sequence: CASSLIPEAGVADTQYF.

About this clonotype: The library was prepared for alpha chains; this beta chain is a stray read, so its frequency means little. The J gene is TRBJ2-1, the V gene TRBV27; D uncertain. Germline V lookup: CDR1 MNHEY, CDR2 SMNVEV (reference sequence). Trimming took 2 bases from V and 8 from J, leaving 13 bases between them. CDR3 length: 14 amino acids. This CDR3 is CASSLDPGAYEQFF. In DNA form, the CDR3 reads TGTGCCAGCAGTTTAGATCCGGGTGCGTATGAGCAGTTCTTC.

Concerning this clonotype: This beta chain is a stray read from a library made for alpha chains; its abundance is not meaningful. The rearrangement uses TRBV28 and TRBJ2-7; D gene uncertain. Germline loops: CDR1 MDHEN, CDR2 SYDVKM. Trimming shortened V by 3 bases and J by 4 bases, and 13 bases separated the two germline ends. This CDR3 has 14 residues. CDR3 sequence reads: CASSFQWASYEQYF. CDR3 sequence (DNA): TGTGCCAGCAGTTTTCAGTGGGCTAGTTACGAGCAGTACTTC.

This clonotype has a handful of counts. Because this beta chain is a stray read in a library intended to capture alpha chains, its abundance should not be given much weight. The V and J genes are TRBV18 and TRBJ2-7; 14 bases match TRBD2. This CDR3 is 17 amino acids long. Germline CDR1 KGHSH, CDR2 LQKENI. The trim removed 1 base at V and 6 bases at J, leaving 8 bases unmatched. The CDR3 loop is CASSPRTSGRLPGEQYF. CDR3 DNA: TGTGCCAGCTCACCACGGACTAGCGGGAGGCTCCCCGGCGAGCAGTACTTC.

By share, this clonotype counts as large. The library was built for alpha chains, so this beta chain is an off-target read and its size means little. V and J are TRBV10-3 and TRBJ2-5; 13 nucleotides agree with TRBD2. Germline V lookup: CDR1 ENHRY, CDR2 SYGVKD. Trimming at V came to 2 bases and at J to 5 bases, leaving 11 bases not matched to a gene. The length of the CDR3 is 18 residues. This CDR3 is CAISEPGLAGPVGETQYF. The DNA for the CDR3 is TGTGCCATCAGTGAGCCGGGACTAGCGGGGCCAGTGGGCGAGACCCAGTACTTC.

This clonotype has a handful of counts. This beta chain appears as a stray read in a library generated for alpha chains; its size is not informative. V is TRBV7-9 and J is TRBJ2-2; D not certain. V was trimmed by 3 bases and J by 4 bases, leaving 3 bases between them. The germline gives CDR1 SEHNR, CDR2 FQNEAQ (reference sequence). The CDR3 loop spans 12 amino acids. CDR3 in amino acids: CASSFGTGELFF. Here the CDR3 DNA reads TGTGCCAGCAGCTTCGGCACCGGGGAGCTGTTTTTT.

Comments on this clonotype: A library made for alpha chains picked up this beta chain off target, so its size means little. The chain employs TRBV7-8 and TRBJ2-7; no clear D. V was shortened by 5 bases and J by 2 bases, with 16 bases between the two germline ends. In germline, CDR1 is SGHVS, CDR2 FQNEAQ. The CDR3 totals 15 residues. Here the CDR3 reads CASSPKGLSPYEQYF. CDR3 coding DNA: TGTGCCAGCAGCCCTAAGGGTCTTAGTCCCTACGAGCAGTACTTC. The whole variable domain, remainder taken from reference TRBV7-8 and TRBJ2-7, is GAGVSQSPRYKVAKRGQDVALRCDPISGHVSLFWYQQALGQGPEFLTYFQNEAQLDKSGLPSDRFFAERPEGSVSTLKIQRTQQEDSAVYLCASSPKGLSPYEQYFGPGTRLTVT.

By share, this clonotype ranks as large. Found in a library prepared for alpha chains, this beta chain is an off-target read, and its abundance has little meaning. The chain employs TRBV19 and TRBJ2-5; TRBD2 matches 14 bases. The CDR3 sequence is 17 residues long. Losses at the gene ends were 7 bases for V and 5 bases for J; bases not matched to a gene: 12. Germline V gene sequence: CDR1 LNHDA, CDR2 SQIVND (reference sequence). Here the CDR3 DNA reads TGTGCCAGTACTTCACGGCCGGGACTAGCGGGAGCGGAGACCCAGTACTTC. The encoded protein is CASTSRPGLAGAETQYF.

This clonotype ranks as hyperexpanded. The size of this beta chain means little, since it is a stray read in a library made for alpha chains. V usage is TRBV3-1 and J usage is TRBJ2-7; D is unresolved. The CDR3 covers 14 residues. Deletions cut 6 bases from V and 1 base from J, with 13 bases between. Germline V lookup: CDR1 LGHDT, CDR2 YNNKEL (reference sequence). The CDR3: CASRPQTASYEQYF. CDR3 in DNA: TGTGCCAGCAGACCTCAGACGGCGTCCTACGAGCAGTACTTC.

This clonotype is large in the sample. This beta chain slipped into a library made for alpha chains as a stray read, so its size is not meaningful. This sequence joins TRBV7-6 and TRBJ2-5, with D perhaps TRBD1 or TRBD2 (5 bases each). CDR3 size: 13 residues. Trimming cost V 7 bases and J 5 bases, with 14 bases left between them. Looked up from germline, CDR1 is SGHVS and CDR2 is FNYEAQ. The CDR3: CASTSAGSETQYF. CDR3 coding DNA: TGTGCCAGCACCTCCGCAGGGAGCGAGACCCAGTACTTC.

This clonotype was found a few times. This beta chain is a stray sequence in a library constructed for alpha chains; its clone size is not meaningful. The gene calls are TRBV28 and TRBJ2-1; 11 bases are shared with TRBD2. The CDR3 length is 16 residues. Germline values: CDR1 MDHEN, CDR2 SYDVKM. V gave up 5 bases and J gave up 9 bases; unmatched junction bases: 12. Here the CDR3 reads CASSPPRASGRSEQFF. The CDR3 DNA reads as TGTGCCAGCAGTCCTCCGAGGGCTAGCGGGAGGAGTGAGCAGTTCTTC. Complete variable domain (other parts from reference TRBV28 and TRBJ2-1): DVKVTQSSRYLVKRTGEKVFLECVQDMDHENMFWYRQDPGLGLRLIYFSYDVKMKEKGDIPEGYSVSREKKERFSLILESASTNQTSMYLCASSPPRASGRSEQFFGPGTRLTVL.

By proportion, this clonotype is large. The size of this beta chain means little, since it is a stray read in a library made for alpha chains. V is TRBV23-1 and J is TRBJ2-1; 7 bases are a match to TRBD1. TRBV23-1 is filed as an ORF, its function uncertain. The length of the CDR3 is 19 residues. The V segment lost 5 bases and the J segment 9 bases; nucleotides outside the gene matches: 25. DNA for the CDR3: TGCGCCAGCAGTTCCCTCGATTATCCCCAGGGGGAGTTGGACCGTGAGCAGTTCTTC. Protein: CASSSLDYPQGELDREQFF.

This clonotype ranks as large. Found in a library prepared for alpha chains, this beta chain is an off-target read, and its abundance has little meaning. This chain links TRBV27 with TRBJ2-7; D possibly matches TRBD1 or TRBD2 (5 bases each). This CDR3 spans 16 amino acids. Between the trimmed V and J ends, which lost 5 bases and 0 bases, there was a span of 17 bases. CDR1 and CDR2 (germline): MNHEY, SMNVEV (reference sequence). Written as DNA, the CDR3 is TGTGCCAGCAGTCTCACGGGACGGGGTTCCTCCTACGAGCAGTACTTC. It specifies CASSLTGRGSSYEQYF.

By its share, this clonotype is large. The library was prepared for alpha chains; this beta chain is a stray read, so its frequency means little. The CDR3 reads CASSSGTGFGGELFF. DNA for the CDR3: TGTGCCAGCAGTTCCGGGACAGGGTTCGGCGGGGAGCTGTTTTTT. The chain employs TRBV5-6 and TRBJ2-2; 9 positions agree with TRBD1. J lost 7 bases, V lost 5 bases, and 9 bases had no gene match. Germline V lookup: CDR1 SGHDT, CDR2 YYEEEE. The CDR3 loop spans 15 amino acids.

With regard to this clonotype: Because the library targeted alpha chains, this beta chain is an off-target read whose size means little. This CDR3 reads CASSELAGGTGELFF. As DNA, the CDR3 is TGTGCCAGCAGTGAACTAGCGGGAGGGACCGGGGAGCTGTTTTTT. The rearrangement links TRBV6-1 to TRBJ2-2; TRBD2 matches 12 bases. The CDR3 is made up of 15 amino acids. J lost 5 bases, V lost 2 bases, and 0 bases had no gene match. Germline values: CDR1 MNHNS, CDR2 SASEGT.

Sample share makes this clonotype hyperexpanded. This beta chain lies outside the target of a library built for alpha chains; its clone size means little. J is TRBJ2-5 and V is TRBV7-7; D may be TRBD1 (5 bases). CDR3 length: 15 amino acids. The V and J ends lost 4 bases and 2 bases respectively, with 14 bases between them. CDR1 and CDR2 (germline): SSHAT, FNYEAQ (reference sequence). CDR3 nucleotide sequence: TGTGCCAGCAGCTCAGGGCCCTCCACTCAAGAGACCCAGTACTTC. It specifies CASSSGPSTQETQYF.

By its share, this clonotype is large. Because this beta chain is a stray read in a library intended to capture alpha chains, its abundance should not be given much weight. This chain joins TRBV29-1 and TRBJ2-3; 7 bases fit TRBD1. The CDR3 covers 16 residues. V lost 1 base to trimming and J lost 0 bases; unmatched junction nucleotides: 7. Germline CDR1 and CDR2: SQVTM and ANQGSEA. CDR3 loop: CSVEVGDSSSTDTQYF. The CDR3 DNA is TGCAGCGTTGAAGTCGGGGACAGTTCTAGCACAGATACGCAGTATTTT.

This clonotype was observed a few times. This beta chain represents an off-target read in a library built for alpha chains; its size is of limited meaning. V usage is TRBV5-1 and J usage is TRBJ2-2; 7 bases line up with TRBD1. CDR3 length: 13 amino acids. Germline V CDR1 and CDR2: SGHRS, YFSETQ. V dropped 4 bases and J dropped 6; count of bases not matched to a gene: 3. The CDR3 DNA sequence: TGCGCCAGCAGCCTAACAGGGGCCGGGGAGCTGTTTTTT. Its protein product is CASSLTGAGELFF.

About this clonotype itself: This beta chain is an off-target read within a library intended for alpha chains, so its frequency means little. The V and J genes are TRBV7-9 and TRBJ2-1, with 9 positions matching TRBD2. Germline values: CDR1 SEHNR, CDR2 FQNEAQ (reference sequence). Trimming removed 5 bases from V and 9 bases from J; junction bases left unmatched: 17. This CDR3 has 17 residues. CDR3 sequence reads: CASSPPSASGTFGEQFF. DNA of the CDR3: TGTGCCAGCAGCCCTCCCTCAGCTAGCGGGACGTTCGGTGAGCAGTTCTTC.

This clonotype qualifies as large. The size of this beta chain means little, since it is a stray read in a library made for alpha chains. The genes are TRBV20-1 and TRBJ2-2, with D possibly called TRBD1 or TRBD2 (5 bases each). Germline lookup yields CDR1 DFQATT and CDR2 SNEGSKA (reference sequence). V was clipped by 4 bases and J by 9 bases, with 21 bases between them. The CDR3 sequence is 15 residues long. The CDR3 coding sequence is TGCAGTGCTAACCGGGACCCCGAAAACCCCCGGGAGCTGTTTTTT. The encoded protein is CSANRDPENPRELFF.

In its sample, this clonotype was seen a few times. Little can be read into the size of this beta chain, an off-target read in a library designed for alpha chains. CDR3 DNA sequence: TGCGCCACCTCGAAATCTAGCGGGAGTAGGGCAGATACGCAGTATTTT. It yields the protein CATSKSSGSRADTQYF. The rearrangement joins TRBV10-1 to TRBJ2-3, with 10 bases identical to TRBD2. Germline V gene sequence: CDR1 WNHNN, CDR2 SYGVQD (reference sequence). V was clipped by 10 bases and J by 4 bases; unmatched bases: 14. The length of the CDR3 is 16 residues.

This clonotype is large by share. For a library built for alpha chains, this beta chain is a stray read; little rests on its size. The chain couples TRBV11-3 to TRBJ2-1; 11 nucleotides match TRBD2. Germline CDR1 is SGHNT and CDR2 is YENEEA. This CDR3 spans 16 amino acids. The junction had 3 bases not matched to a gene; V was cut back by 4 bases and J by 1 base. CDR3 sequence reads: CASSSRTSGSYNEQFF. The CDR3 DNA reads as TGTGCCAGCAGCTCCCGGACTAGCGGGTCCTACAATGAGCAGTTCTTC.

Of note for this clonotype: This beta chain lies outside the target of a library built for alpha chains; its clone size means little. The V gene is TRBV11-1, the J gene TRBJ1-2; D remains unclear. The CDR3 consists of 13 residues. Germline V CDR1 and CDR2: SGHAT, FQDESV (reference sequence). V shed 5 bases and J shed 6 bases, with 13 bases lying between them. Here the CDR3 DNA reads TGTGCCAGCAGCCCAACCTTCAGAGATGGCTACACCTTC. It encodes CASSPTFRDGYTF.

This clonotype counts as large (0.1 to 1%). This beta chain is a stray sequence in a library constructed for alpha chains; its clone size is not meaningful. The genes are TRBV6-2 or TRBV6-3 and TRBJ2-1; unclear D gene. Looked up from germline, CDR1 is MNHEY and CDR2 is SVGEGT. The CDR3 covers 13 residues. Trimming pared 6 bases from V and 8 bases from J, leaving 14 bases between. The CDR3 spells CASSQGQTDEQFF. For the CDR3, the DNA is TGTGCCAGCAGCCAAGGTCAAACGGATGAGCAGTTCTTC.

In its sample, this clonotype is large. Found in a library prepared for alpha chains, this beta chain is an off-target read, and its abundance has little meaning. J is TRBJ2-7 and V is TRBV15; 8 positions agree with TRBD1. Germline trimming cut 5 bases from V and 4 bases from J; bases unmatched to any gene: 10. Germline loops: CDR1 LNHNV, CDR2 YYDKDF (reference sequence). The CDR3 spans 15 residues. The CDR3 DNA is TGTGCCACCAGCTCCCTACGGACAGGGATGTACGAGCAGTACTTC. This sequence encodes CATSSLRTGMYEQYF. The variable domain in full, with the rest retrieved from reference TRBV15 and TRBJ2-7, is DAMVIQNPRYQVTQFGKPVTLSCSQTLNHNVMYWYQQKSSQAPKLLFHYYDKDFNNEADTPDNFQSRRPNTSFCFLDIRSPGLGDTAMYLCATSSLRTGMYEQYFGPGTRLTVT.

By share, this clonotype counts as large. This beta chain is an off-target read within a library intended for alpha chains, so its frequency means little. The chain links TRBV27 to TRBJ2-5, with D unclear. This CDR3 region has 13 residues. Germline values: CDR1 MNHEY, CDR2 SMNVEV (reference sequence). The V gene lost 8 bases and the J gene lost 0 bases, with 10 bases spanning the gap. CDR3 sequence: CASAYSYQETQYF. CDR3 nucleotide sequence: TGTGCCAGCGCCTACTCTTACCAAGAGACCCAGTACTTC.

This clonotype counts as large. In a library made to pick up alpha chains, this beta chain is a stray read with a size that means little. This chain uses TRBV7-9 with TRBJ2-3, with 9 bases identical to TRBD2. Germline V gives CDR1 SEHNR, CDR2 FQNEAQ (reference sequence). The CDR3 spans 16 residues. V lost 4 bases to trimming and J lost 6 bases; unmatched junction nucleotides: 11. The CDR3 spells CASSYTLSGRIDTQYF. CDR3 nucleotides: TGTGCCAGCAGCTACACCCTTAGCGGGAGAATTGATACGCAGTATTTT.

This clonotype was seen only a few times. This beta chain came through as a stray read in a library set up for alpha chains, and its size says little. The chain carries TRBV12-3 or TRBV12-4 and TRBJ2-3, with 7 positions matching TRBD1. V dropped 4 bases and J dropped 0; count of bases not matched to a gene: 7. There are 16 residues in the CDR3. The CDR3 DNA reads TGTGCCAGCAGTTACGGACAGGAGGCCAGCACAGATACGCAGTATTTT. Translation: CASSYGQEASTDTQYF.

A note on this clonotype: As an off-target read in a library built for alpha chains, this beta chain has a frequency of little significance. This chain joins TRBV20-1 and TRBJ2-2, with 7 bases matching TRBD2. V was clipped by 0 bases and J by 3 bases; unmatched bases: 4. CDR3 length: 15 residues. Germline assignment: CDR1 DFQATT and CDR2 SNEGSKA (reference sequence). The CDR3 reads CSAREGGRDTGELFF. The CDR3 DNA reads as TGCAGTGCTAGAGAGGGCGGGAGAGACACCGGGGAGCTGTTTTTT.